This passage covers 21 T cell receptor beta chains from one sample sequenced in a study of human T cells and chemical hapten exposure. The sample's time point: patch test 3, about 24 weeks after DPC sensitization. Sample treatment: therapeutic diphenylcyclopropenone sensitization with weekly scalp DPC. TCRdb called the RACE reads again in MiXCR, with one record for every CDR3 protein. Counted here are over 80,000 distinct CDR3 sequences, approximately 10% occurring once; the ten biggest clones make up 0.85% to 1.2%. The sample consisted of whole blood, taken in connection with sensitization to the hapten diphenylcyclopropenone (DPC). The source of these receptors is a woman in her twenties or thirties with alopecia areata. Some clones in this sample may be carry-over from other donors' samples.

This clonotype was seen at least ten times. The V gene is TRBV20-1, the J gene TRBJ2-3; TRBD2 aligns across 11 bases. V was clipped by 3 bases and J by 1 base; unmatched bases: 6. The CDR3 is made up of 16 amino acids. CDR1 is DFQATT and CDR2 is SNEGSKA in the germline V gene (reference sequence). CDR3 sequence (DNA): TGCAGTGCTAGGGACGGACTAGCGGGCCGCACAGATACGCAGTATTTT. Amino acid sequence: CSARDGLAGRTDTQYF.

This clonotype has just a few counts. The chain is built from TRBV10-3 and TRBJ2-7, with D possibly matching TRBD2 (5 bases). There are 13 residues in the CDR3. The V gene lost 0 bases and the J gene lost 7 bases, with 10 bases spanning the gap. Germline assignment: CDR1 ENHRY and CDR2 SYGVKD. The CDR3 DNA reads TGTGCCATCAGTGAGTCAGCGGTTTTGGAGCAGTACTTC. Protein product: CAISESAVLEQYF.

The rearrangement links TRBV10-2 to TRBJ2-4; no firm D call. V lost 4 bases and J 4 bases, leaving 8 bases between the germline ends. This CDR3 region has 13 residues. Germline assignment: CDR1 WSHSY and CDR2 SAAADI. This CDR3 is CASSGTVKNIQYF. The CDR3 coding sequence is TGCGCCAGCAGTGGGACGGTTAAAAACATTCAGTACTTC.

This sequence joins TRBV20-1 and TRBJ2-7; D is unclear. Germline V gene data show CDR1 as DFQATT and CDR2 as SNEGSKA (reference sequence). V lost 7 bases, J lost 0 bases, and 13 bases lay in between. CDR3 length equals 13 residues. CDR3 nucleotides: TGCAGTGTCCCGACGGAGAGCTCCTACGAGCAGTACTTC. It codes for CSVPTESSYEQYF.

Ten or more counts support this clonotype. This chain links TRBV28 with TRBJ1-2; D is undetermined. Per germline, CDR1 MDHEN and CDR2 SYDVKM. V was pared by 7 bases and J by 2 bases, with 8 bases between. The length of the CDR3 is 12 residues. CDR3 sequence reads: CASNGRNYGYTF. The CDR3 nucleotides read TGTGCCAGCAATGGCAGGAACTATGGCTACACCTTC.

This clonotype was observed many times. V usage is TRBV28 and J usage is TRBJ2-3; the match to TRBD2 covers 10 bases. The CDR3 contains 16 residues. V gave up 3 bases and J gave up 1 base; unmatched junction bases: 4. Per the germline V gene, CDR1 is MDHEN and CDR2 is SYDVKM. DNA for the CDR3: TGTGCCAGCAGTTTGGATCTAGCGGGAGGCACAGATACGCAGTATTTT. Residues: CASSLDLAGGTDTQYF.

J is TRBJ2-5 and V is TRBV29-1; D unclear. Deletions cut 4 bases from V and 5 bases from J, with 11 bases between. CDR1 and CDR2 (germline): SQVTM, ANQGSEA. The CDR3 consists of 12 residues. CDR3 coding DNA: TGCAGCGTTGGTGGTAACGGCGAGACCCAGTACTTC. This encodes CSVGGNGETQYF.

This clonotype was seen ten or more times. The chain joins TRBV14 to TRBJ1-4; D might be TRBD1 (6 bases). Trimming removed 3 bases from V and 7 bases from J, with 18 bases in between. Germline-derived CDR1 and CDR2 are SGHDN and FVKESK. CDR3 length: 16 residues. CDR3 DNA: TGTGCCAGCAGCCATATACAGCCAGGGGTCGGTGAAAAACTGTTTTTT. It codes for CASSHIQPGVGEKLFF.

This clonotype was observed a few times. This CDR3 is CASSLGPGSYEQYF. CDR3 bases: TGTGCCAGCAGTTTGGGTCCGGGCTCCTACGAGCAGTACTTC. The chain couples TRBV27 to TRBJ2-7, with D hard to call. Trimming pared 3 bases from V and 0 bases from J, leaving 9 bases between. Germline lookup yields CDR1 MNHEY and CDR2 SMNVEV (reference sequence). The CDR3 is 14 amino acids.

The chain links TRBV6-1 to TRBJ2-3, with D hard to call. The CDR3 totals 13 residues. V was pared by 7 bases and J by 1 base, with 9 bases between. The germline CDR1 and CDR2 sequences are MNHNS and SASEGT. The CDR3 region is CASMAPGTDTQYF. The CDR3 DNA reads TGTGCCAGCATGGCCCCGGGCACAGATACGCAGTATTTT.

V is TRBV4-1 and J is TRBJ2-1; D unclear. Trimming cost V 2 bases and J 5 bases, with 4 bases left between them. Germline values: CDR1 MGHRA, CDR2 YSYEKL. This CDR3 has 12 amino acids. Here the CDR3 reads CASSQLNNEQFF. CDR3 nucleotides: TGCGCCAGCAGCCAACTTAACAATGAGCAGTTCTTC.

The chain links TRBV9 to TRBJ2-7, with 10 bases fitting TRBD2. The CDR3 has 15 amino acids. The germline gives CDR1 SGDLS, CDR2 YYNGEE. J lost 4 bases, V lost 4 bases, and 8 bases had no gene match. The CDR3 sequence is CASSIAGGEEYEQYF. The CDR3 nucleotides read TGTGCCAGCAGCATAGCGGGGGGAGAAGAGTACGAGCAGTACTTC. The full variable domain, completed using reference TRBV9 and TRBJ2-7, is DSGVTQTPKHLITATGQRVTLRCSPRSGDLSVYWYQQSLDQGLQFLIQYYNGEERAKGNILERFSAQQFPDLHSELNLSSLELGDSALYFCASSIAGGEEYEQYFGPGTRLTVT.

This clonotype was counted ten times or more. The V gene is TRBV18, the J gene TRBJ1-2, with 8 bases fitting TRBD1. Germline V gene sequence: CDR1 KGHSH, CDR2 LQKENI. J lost 5 bases, V lost 3 bases, and 8 bases had no gene match. The CDR3 runs 15 residues. This CDR3 is CASSPGQGMIYGYTF. CDR3 DNA sequence: TGTGCCAGCTCACCCGGACAGGGAATGATATATGGCTACACCTTC.

The chain combines TRBV27 with TRBJ1-1, with D uncertain. V shed 1 base and J shed 4 bases, with 10 bases lying between them. CDR1 is MNHEY, CDR2 SMNVEV, per germline (reference sequence). The CDR3 length is 14 residues. CDR3 sequence reads: CASSLYRKPTEAFF. CDR3 nucleotide sequence: TGTGCCAGCAGTTTATACAGAAAACCCACTGAAGCTTTCTTT.

This clonotype was found many times. This chain connects TRBV6-2 or TRBV6-3 to TRBJ1-1, with D tentatively TRBD1 (5 bases). V gave up 5 bases and J gave up 0 bases, with 16 bases separating them. The CDR3 covers 16 residues. The V gene's germline CDR1 is MNHEY and CDR2 SVGEGT. In DNA form, the CDR3 reads TGTGCCAGCAGTCCCCTGTGGCAGGGATTGAACACTGAAGCTTTCTTT. Its protein product is CASSPLWQGLNTEAFF.

This clonotype was seen many times. As DNA, the CDR3 is TGCGCCAGCAGCCTTCGGCCGGCACCGGGATACGAGCAGTACGTC. Protein sequence: CASSLRPAPGYEQYV. The chain employs TRBV4-1 and TRBJ2-7, with D possibly TRBD2 on 5 matching bases. V was clipped by 4 bases and J by 4 bases, with 17 bases between them. CDR1 and CDR2 (germline): MGHRA, YSYEKL. The CDR3 has 15 amino acids.

The J gene is TRBJ2-7, the V gene TRBV29-1, with 7 bases matching TRBD1. The germline V gene has CDR1 SQVTM and CDR2 ANQGSEA. The ends lost 5 bases at V and 5 bases at J; junction bases unmatched: 6. The CDR3 sequence is 12 residues long. The CDR3 protein is CSVPGTDDEQYF. CDR3 nucleotides: TGCAGCGTTCCCGGGACAGATGACGAGCAGTACTTC.

This clonotype was observed many times. J is TRBJ1-2 and V is TRBV7-2; 7 nucleotides agree with TRBD1. This CDR3 is 15 amino acids long. V gave up 2 bases and J gave up 7 bases; unmatched junction bases: 10. Germline loops: CDR1 SGHTA, CDR2 FQGNSA. This CDR3 reads CASSLTPPTGVGYTF. CDR3 nucleotides: TGTGCCAGCAGCTTAACCCCCCCCACAGGGGTTGGCTACACCTTC. Filled out from reference TRBV7-2 and TRBJ1-2, the complete variable domain reads GAGVSQSPSNKVTEKGKDVELRCDPISGHTALYWYRQSLGQGLEFLIYFQGNSAPDKSGLPSDRFSAERTGGSVSTLTIQRTQQEDSAVYLCASSLTPPTGVGYTFGSGTRLTVV.

This clonotype occurred many times. J is TRBJ2-3 and V is TRBV7-9; 10 nucleotides match TRBD2. CDR3 length: 17 residues. Unmatched junction bases numbered 12, after V lost 5 bases and J lost 4 bases. The germline CDR1 and CDR2 sequences are SEHNR and FQNEAQ (reference sequence). CDR3 bases: TGTGCCAGCAGCCCCCGCGGAGCGGGGGGGCCGGCAGATACGCAGTATTTT. This sequence encodes CASSPRGAGGPADTQYF.

This clonotype was observed many times. The genes are TRBV2 and TRBJ2-5, with TRBD1 matching over 7 bases. The CDR3 consists of 12 residues. The J segment lost 2 bases and the V segment lost 10 bases, leaving 4 bases of the junction unmatched. Germline V gene data show CDR1 as SNHLY and CDR2 as FYNNEI. The CDR3 loop is CATRDSQETQYF. The CDR3, as DNA: TGTGCCACCCGGGACAGTCAAGAGACCCAGTACTTC.

This clonotype showed up just a few times. The rearrangement uses TRBV10-1 and TRBJ1-1; D remains unclear. Germline loops: CDR1 WNHNN, CDR2 SYGVQD (reference sequence). The CDR3 totals 12 residues. Trimming removed 0 bases at V and 1 base at J, with 0 bases between. In nucleotides, the CDR3 is TGCGCCAGCAGTGAGTCGAACACTGAAGCTTTCTTT. Protein: CASSESNTEAFF.